A selection of T cell receptor beta chains follows, all from one sample in a study of cytomegalovirus exposure and HLA in healthy donors. Measured with immunoSEQ multiplex PCR; TCRdb has only the in-frame clones, and not every one. The sample has about 120,000 clones; 50% to 75% are singletons. The source material was PBMCs. The receptors come from a woman between 40 and 55 years old in good health and CMV-seropositive. Each CDR3 is given with its conserved first and last residue. A D gene is named only where the DNA matches it firmly. Clone size is not always given. Where it is, it says once, few, many or a class for expanded clones.

d_call,j_call,v_call,clone_size,cdr3_aa,cdr3_nt
TRBD2,TRBJ2-5,TRBV18,-,CASSPPSGIETQYF,TGTGCCAGCTCACCACCGAGCGGGATAGAGACCCAGTACTTC
-,TRBJ1-5,TRBV2,-,CASSEWGPTVGQPQHF,TGTGCCAGCAGTGAATGGGGGCCGACCGTCGGTCAGCCCCAGCATTTT
-,TRBJ1-5,TRBV9,-,CASSAGGGGRQPQHF,TGTGCCAGCAGCGCTGGGGGTGGAGGGCGTCAGCCCCAGCATTTT
TRBD1,TRBJ2-5,TRBV30,-,CAWSSTGGAETQYF,TGTGCCTGGAGTTCTACAGGGGGCGCGGAGACCCAGTACTTC
-,TRBJ1-1,TRBV28,few,CASSEAGANTEAFF,TGTGCCAGCAGTGAGGCAGGGGCGAACACTGAAGCTTTCTTT
-,TRBJ2-3,TRBV9,-,CASSVGTEANTQYF,TGTGCCAGCAGCGTAGGGACAGAAGCTAATACGCAGTATTTT
TRBD2,TRBJ2-3,TRBV29-1,few,CSVPGLAGATDTQYF,TGCAGCGTCCCCGGACTAGCGGGAGCTACAGATACGCAGTATTTT
-,TRBJ1-1,TRBV13,many,CASSLAGDLGEAFF,TGTGCCAGCAGCTTAGCCGGGGATCTCGGTGAAGCTTTCTTT
TRBD1,TRBJ1-2,TRBV5-1,-,CASSLSGDRAYGYTF,TGCGCCAGCAGCTTATCTGGAGACAGGGCCTATGGCTACACCTTC
TRBD2,TRBJ2-7,TRBV6-5,-,CASSYSAGGPYEQYF,TGTGCCAGCAGTTACTCTGCGGGAGGGCCTTACGAGCAGTACTTC
TRBD1,TRBJ2-1,TRBV6-5,-,CASSYFPGQGAGEQFF,TGTGCCAGCAGTTACTTTCCAGGACAGGGGGCTGGTGAGCAGTTCTTC
TRBD2,TRBJ2-2,TRBV29-1,-,CSASGRALDTGELFF,TGTAGCGCCAGCGGGAGGGCCCTCGACACCGGGGAGCTGTTTTTT
-,TRBJ2-6,TRBV28,-,CASSLQGLWVGANVLTF,TGTGCCAGCAGTTTACAGGGTCTTTGGGTTGGGGCCAACGTCCTGACTTTC
-,TRBJ2-7,TRBV5-1,-,CASSVLGGYEQYF,TGCGCCAGCAGCGTTCTCGGGGGTTACGAGCAGTACTTC
TRBD2,TRBJ2-3,TRBV10-1,-,CASSGSGGTQYF,TGCGCCAGCAGCGGCTCGGGGGGTACGCAGTATTTT
TRBD2,TRBJ2-3,TRBV19,-,CASSTSGGTTDTQYF,TGTGCCAGTAGTACGAGCGGGGGAACCACAGATACGCAGTATTTT
TRBD1,TRBJ1-1,TRBV5-1,few,CASSYTGTGTIAEAFF,TGCGCCAGCAGCTATACCGGGACAGGGACGATCGCTGAAGCTTTCTTT
-,TRBJ2-5,TRBV9,-,CASSVSDQETQYF,TGTGCCAGCAGCGTATCCGACCAAGAGACCCAGTACTTC
-,TRBJ2-7,TRBV10-1,-,CASSAGSSYEQYF,TGCGCCAGCAGTGCCGGGAGTTCCTACGAGCAGTACTTC
TRBD2,TRBJ2-7,TRBV27,-,CASTKTGLAGRGGSYEQYF,TGTGCCAGCACCAAGACGGGACTAGCGGGCCGTGGGGGCTCCTACGAGCAGTACTTC
TRBD2,TRBJ2-3,TRBV5-1,-,CASSGTSGTDTQYF,TGCGCCAGCAGCGGGACTAGCGGCACAGATACGCAGTATTTT
-,TRBJ1-1,TRBV15,few,CATSIGGNTEAFF,TGTGCCACCAGCATAGGCGGGAACACTGAAGCTTTCTTT
-,TRBJ1-1,TRBV29-1,-,CSVEGDSMNTEAFF,TGCAGCGTTGAAGGGGACTCCATGAACACTGAAGCTTTCTTT
TRBD2,TRBJ2-1,TRBV5-1,-,CASSFSGGDNEQFF,TGCGCCAGCAGCTTCTCGGGGGGGGACAATGAGCAGTTCTTC
-,TRBJ2-2,TRBV14,-,CASSQSLPGSYTGELFF,TGTGCCAGCAGCCAATCTCTACCAGGGTCCTACACCGGGGAGCTGTTTTTT
-,TRBJ1-5,TRBV2,-,CASSEFQGFGGNQPQHF,TGTGCCAGCAGTGAATTTCAGGGGTTCGGGGGCAATCAGCCCCAGCATTTT
TRBD2,TRBJ2-2,TRBV12-5,-,CASGLLAGANGELFF,TGTGCTAGTGGTTTACTAGCGGGAGCAAACGGGGAGCTGTTTTTT
-,TRBJ1-6,TRBV19,-,CASSIDPPDSPLHF,TGTGCCAGTAGTATAGACCCGCCGGATTCACCCCTCCACTTT
-,TRBJ1-1,TRBV29-1,-,CSVETGEGTEAFF,TGCAGCGTTGAAACCGGGGAGGGCACTGAAGCTTTCTTT
-,TRBJ1-1,TRBV27,-,CASSFSRTTEAFF,TGTGCCAGCAGTTTTTCCCGGACAACTGAAGCTTTCTTT
-,TRBJ1-3,TRBV19,-,CASSIFTAGSGNTIYF,TGTGCCAGTAGTATATTTACAGCGGGTTCTGGAAACACCATATATTTT
-,TRBJ2-1,TRBV5-4,-,CASSSAGYNEQFF,TGTGCCAGCAGCTCTGCGGGGTACAATGAGCAGTTCTTC
-,TRBJ1-1,TRBV9,-,CASSVVVGVNTEAFF,TGTGCCAGCAGCGTAGTAGTCGGAGTGAACACTGAAGCTTTCTTT
-,TRBJ2-1,TRBV19,-,CASSMANEQFF,TGTGCCAGTAGTATGGCTAATGAGCAGTTCTTC
TRBD2,TRBJ2-5,TRBV19,-,CASSSGGARVRETQYF,TGTGCCAGTAGTAGCGGGGGGGCCAGGGTTCGCGAGACCCAGTACTTC
-,TRBJ2-3,TRBV14,-,CASSQENIATQYF,TGTGCCAGCAGCCAAGAAAATATAGCTACGCAGTATTTT
TRBD1,TRBJ2-2,TRBV5-4,few,CASSLEVTGHTGELFF,TGTGCCAGCAGCTTGGAGGTGACAGGGCACACCGGGGAGCTGTTTTTT
-,TRBJ1-2,TRBV4-1,-,CASSQETDKDYGYTF,TGTGCCAGCAGCCAAGAAACGGACAAAGACTATGGCTACACCTTC
-,TRBJ2-3,TRBV4-1,-,CASSQDDPGTSDTQYF,TGCGCCAGCAGCCAAGATGACCCCGGGACTTCAGATACGCAGTATTTT
-,TRBJ2-7,TRBV6-1,-,CASSEDTVYEQYF,TGTGCCAGCAGTGAAGATACGGTCTACGAGCAGTACTTC
TRBD1,TRBJ2-7,TRBV28,few,CASRGTGGFYEQYF,TGTGCCAGCAGGGGGACAGGGGGCTTTTACGAGCAGTACTTC
TRBD1,TRBJ1-2,TRBV27,few,CASSQGQSYGYTF,TGTGCCAGCAGCCAGGGACAGAGCTATGGCTACACCTTC
-,TRBJ2-7,TRBV18,-,CASSETGSSSYEQYF,TGTGCCAGCTCGGAAACAGGATCCTCCTCCTACGAGCAGTACTTC